The entry below gives a single T cell receptor (beta chain) sequence along with its context. Its antigen is not known. The assay was immunoSEQ multiplex PCR, and TCRdb's table has in-frame clones only and misses some. The sample lists roughly 270,000 clones, 94% occurring once. This CDR3 region has 12 residues. Trimming took off 6 bases at V and 11 bases at J, with 16 bases between the two ends. Germline V lookup: CDR1 MDHEN, CDR2 SYDVKM. These data come from a study of T cell responses to AZD1222 COVID-19 vaccine. Study-level findings and limits: In all cases, repertoires were sampled only after the peak T cell response.

This chain links TRBV28 with TRBJ1-1, with D perhaps TRBD1 (5 bases). Sequenced here: peripheral blood, sampled 28 days after the second AZD1222 dose. The sequence derives from an adult who received the AZD1222 COVID-19 vaccine. The CDR3 region is CASRAVGVGAFF. The CDR3 coding sequence is TGTGCCAGCAGGGCGGTGGGGGTCGGGGCTTTCTTT.